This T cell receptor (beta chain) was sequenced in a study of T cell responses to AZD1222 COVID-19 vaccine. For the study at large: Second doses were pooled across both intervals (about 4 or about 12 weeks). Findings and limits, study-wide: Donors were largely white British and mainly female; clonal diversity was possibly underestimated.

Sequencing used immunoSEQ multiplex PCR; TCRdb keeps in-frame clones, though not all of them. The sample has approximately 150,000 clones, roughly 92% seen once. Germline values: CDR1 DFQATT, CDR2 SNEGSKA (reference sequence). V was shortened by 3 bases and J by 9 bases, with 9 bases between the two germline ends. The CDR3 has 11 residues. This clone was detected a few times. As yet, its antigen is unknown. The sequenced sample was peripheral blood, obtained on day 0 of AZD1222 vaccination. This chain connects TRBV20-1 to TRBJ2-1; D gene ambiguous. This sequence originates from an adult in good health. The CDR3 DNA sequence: TGCAGTGCTAGCCCGGCGGTTGAGCAGTTCTTC. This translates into CSASPAVEQFF.